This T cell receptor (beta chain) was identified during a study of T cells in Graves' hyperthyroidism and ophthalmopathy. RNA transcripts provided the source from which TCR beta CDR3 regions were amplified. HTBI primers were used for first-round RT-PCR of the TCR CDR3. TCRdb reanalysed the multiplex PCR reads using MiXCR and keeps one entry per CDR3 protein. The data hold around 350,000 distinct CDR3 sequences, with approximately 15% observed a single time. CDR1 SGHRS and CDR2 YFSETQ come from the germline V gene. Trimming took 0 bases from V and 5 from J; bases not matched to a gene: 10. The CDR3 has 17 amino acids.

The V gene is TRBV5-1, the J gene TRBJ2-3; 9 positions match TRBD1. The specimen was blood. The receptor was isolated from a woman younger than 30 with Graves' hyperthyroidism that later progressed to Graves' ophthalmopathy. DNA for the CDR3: TGCGCCAGCAGCTTGGGGGACAGGGTCCGTACAGGAGATACGCAGTATTTT. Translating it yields CASSLGDRVRTGDTQYF.